Presented here are 2 T cell receptor beta chains from one specimen sequenced in a study of cytomegalovirus exposure and HLA in healthy donors. Clones were read by immunoSEQ multiplex PCR, and TCRdb kept only the in-frame ones, dropping some. The sample comprises roughly 150,000 clones, around four fifths of which are singletons, and approximately 2.3% rests with the top ten. Sequencing was carried out using PBMCs. The receptors stem from a young man in good health and CMV-seropositive.

This clone was seen a single time. The V and J genes are TRBV5-4 and TRBJ1-1; maybe TRBD1 (6 bases). The germline CDR1 and CDR2 sequences are SGHNT and YYREEE (reference sequence). V shed 4 bases and J shed 3 bases, with 13 bases lying between them. The CDR3 sequence is 14 residues long. CDR3 region: CASSKQGSYTEAFF. Here the CDR3 DNA reads TGTGCCAGCAGCAAACAGGGTTCGTACACTGAAGCTTTCTTT.

The V and J genes are TRBV6-5 and TRBJ1-2, with D possibly being TRBD1 (5 bases). V gave up 8 bases and J gave up 4 bases, with 17 bases separating them. Germline-derived CDR1 and CDR2 are MNHEY and SVGAGI. CDR3 length: 14 amino acids. The CDR3 sequence is CASLPTIQGYGYTF. DNA for the CDR3: TGTGCCAGCCTACCAACCATTCAGGGCTATGGCTACACCTTC.